This passage covers 19 T cell receptor beta chains from one sample sequenced in a study of blood T cell repertoires in COVID-19. Only in-frame clones appear in the TCRdb table, and some are missing; sequencing was by immunoSEQ multiplex PCR. The top ten clones hold roughly 9% of a sample with under 150,000 clones, about 86% of them seen once. Sequences were obtained from peripheral blood. The origin of the receptors is a woman aged 55-69 years with active or convalescent COVID-19.

DNA for the CDR3: TGTGCCAGCAGTAGCCCGGGACAGGGGGAGTATGGCTACACCTTC. It codes for CASSSPGQGEYGYTF. V and J are TRBV28 and TRBJ1-2, with 11 nucleotides matching TRBD1. Trimming removed 5 bases from V and 5 bases from J; junction bases left unmatched: 7. The CDR3 has 15 residues. From germline, CDR1 is MDHEN and CDR2 SYDVKM.

The gene calls are TRBV28 and TRBJ2-7; TRBD1 matches at 7 bases. The V gene's germline CDR1 is MDHEN and CDR2 SYDVKM. CDR3 length equals 12 residues. The ends lost 7 bases at V and 12 bases at J; junction bases unmatched: 12. In DNA form, the CDR3 reads TGTGCCAGCAATTTCCCGGGACAGAACCCGTACTTC. It translates to CASNFPGQNPYF. Full variable domain (missing parts from reference TRBV28 and TRBJ2-7): DVKVTQSSRYLVKRTGEKVFLECVQDMDHENMFWYRQDPGLGLRLIYFSYDVKMKEKGDIPEGYSVSREKKERFSLILESASTNQTSMYLCASNFPGQNPYFGPGTRLTVT.

This sequence joins TRBV11-2 and TRBJ2-3; 9 bases map to TRBD1. V dropped 3 bases and J dropped 3; count of bases not matched to a gene: 7. Germline V gene data show CDR1 as SGHAT and CDR2 as FQNNGV. The CDR3 contains 16 residues. This chain's CDR3 is CASSFPTGGGTDTQYF. Written as DNA, the CDR3 is TGTGCCAGCAGCTTCCCGACAGGGGGAGGTACAGATACGCAGTATTTT.

This clone was detected only once. The CDR3 spells CAWSVTRGDTEAFF. CDR3 nucleotides: TGTGCCTGGAGTGTTACCAGGGGGGACACTGAAGCTTTCTTT. The J gene is TRBJ1-1, the V gene TRBV30, with TRBD1 identical over 7 bases. V lost 0 bases and J lost 3; bases outside the gene matches: 4. Germline V gene lookup returns CDR1 GTSNPN and CDR2 SVGIG (reference sequence). The CDR3 has 14 amino acids.

The genes are TRBV27 and TRBJ2-1, with D possibly TRBD1 on 6 matching bases. The germline gives CDR1 MNHEY, CDR2 SMNVEV (reference sequence). The CDR3 length is 16 residues. Between the trimmed V and J ends, which lost 6 bases and 7 bases, there was a span of 22 bases. This CDR3 is CASRVLVAGDFNEQFF. In nucleotides, the CDR3 is TGTGCCAGCAGGGTCCTCGTGGCAGGGGATTTTAATGAGCAGTTCTTC.

The CDR3 DNA sequence: TGTGCCAGCAGTCTCCCCGGACTAGCGCCCACTTACGAGCAGTACTTC. It is translated as CASSLPGLAPTYEQYF. The J gene is TRBJ2-7, the V gene TRBV28, with TRBD2 identical over 9 bases. Germline V gene data show CDR1 as MDHEN and CDR2 as SYDVKM. The CDR3 is made up of 16 amino acids. The V gene end was trimmed by 5 bases and the J gene end by 4 bases; junction bases not matched to a gene: 12.

This clone has more than one count but fewer than ten. This chain connects TRBV19 to TRBJ1-5; possible D gene TRBD1, 5 bases. V lost 6 bases and J lost 5, with 14 bases in between. Germline CDR1 reads LNHDA; CDR2 reads SQIVND (reference sequence). The CDR3 has 14 residues. The CDR3 is CASSLVAGYQPQHF. The CDR3 DNA sequence: TGTGCCAGTAGCCTGGTTGCAGGGTATCAGCCCCAGCATTTT.

This clone was observed once. V and J are TRBV2 and TRBJ1-3, with TRBD1 matching over 8 bases. The CDR3 has 14 amino acids. Losses at the gene ends were 5 bases for V and 3 bases for J; bases not matched to a gene: 3. In germline, CDR1 is SNHLY, CDR2 FYNNEI. CDR3 in amino acids: CASSTGGNGNTIYF. The CDR3 DNA reads TGTGCCAGCAGTACAGGGGGTAATGGAAACACCATATATTTT.

The V call is TRBV7-8, the J call TRBJ1-6, with D hard to call. The CDR3 totals 15 residues. The V and J ends lost 0 bases and 6 bases respectively, with 9 bases between them. CDR1 is SGHVS and CDR2 is FQNEAQ in the germline V gene. In DNA, the CDR3 is TGTGCCAGCAGCTTAGCCACAGATATTAATTCACCCCTCCACTTT. This codes for CASSLATDINSPLHF.

This clone came up a few times. This sequence joins TRBV11-2 and TRBJ1-2; D ambiguous. CDR3 length: 13 residues. Germline V gene lookup returns CDR1 SGHAT and CDR2 FQNNGV. V was trimmed by 0 bases and J by 6 bases, leaving 8 bases between them. The CDR3 DNA follows: TGTGCCAGCAGCTTAGATCTTACAGATGGCTACACCTTC. Translation: CASSLDLTDGYTF.

The rearrangement links TRBV7-8 to TRBJ1-3; 10 nucleotides line up with TRBD1. V was clipped by 1 base and J by 4 bases; unmatched bases: 4. This CDR3 comprises 16 residues. Per the germline V gene, CDR1 is SGHVS and CDR2 is FQNEAQ. The CDR3 is CASSLEGQGYGNTIYF. The CDR3 DNA is TGTGCCAGCAGCTTAGAGGGACAGGGGTACGGAAACACCATATATTTT.

The V and J genes are TRBV3-1 (or the pseudogene TRBV3-2) and TRBJ2-1; TRBD1 matches 7 bases. This CDR3 contains 18 residues. Germline trimming cut 2 bases from V and 0 bases from J; bases unmatched to any gene: 10. Germline V gives CDR1 LGHDT, CDR2 YNNKEL (reference sequence). The CDR3 nucleotides read TGTGCCAGCAGCCAATTATCCGGGCCAGGGGGCTCCTACAATGAGCAGTTCTTC. As protein: CASSQLSGPGGSYNEQFF.

J is TRBJ2-3 and V is TRBV3-1 (or the pseudogene TRBV3-2); no reliable D call. Germline-derived CDR1 and CDR2 are LGHDT and YNNKEL (reference sequence). V dropped 2 bases and J dropped 0 bases, with 6 bases sitting between them. This CDR3 region has 14 residues. CDR3 nucleotide sequence: TGTGCCAGCAGCCAATTTCAGAGCACAGATACGCAGTATTTT. Translation gives CASSQFQSTDTQYF.

Notes on this clone: Its ends do not fully match the called genes, so a read error is possible. This chain uses TRBV7-7 with TRBJ2-5, with 9 bases that match TRBD2. Per germline, CDR1 SSHAT and CDR2 FNYEAQ (reference sequence). CDR3 length: 14 residues. This CDR3 reads CASSWIAGAETQYF. The CDR3 DNA is TGTGCTAGCAGCTGGATAGCGGGAGCAGAGACCCAGTACTTC. Supplemented by reference TRBV7-7 and TRBJ2-5, the full variable domain reads GAGVSQSPRYKVTKRGQDVTLRCDPISSHATLYWYQQALGQGPEFLTYFNYEAQPDKSGLPSDRFSAERPEGSISTLTIQRTEQRDSAMYRCASSWIAGAETQYFGPGTRLLVL.

The gene calls are TRBV5-6 and TRBJ2-3; possibly TRBD2 for D (5 bases). CDR1 is SGHDT and CDR2 is YYEEEE in the germline V gene. This CDR3 comprises 14 residues. The V and J ends lost 4 bases and 0 bases respectively, with 9 bases between them. The CDR3 sequence: CASSVGASTDTQYF. CDR3 coding DNA: TGTGCCAGCAGCGTGGGAGCTAGCACAGATACGCAGTATTTT.

V and J are TRBV24-1 and TRBJ1-1, with D unclear. The CDR3 length is 14 residues. Looked up from germline, CDR1 is KGHDR and CDR2 is SFDVKD. The ends were cut back, 2 bases at V and 11 bases at J, with 17 bases in the middle. This CDR3 reads CATSDYNIPGVAFF. The CDR3 DNA is TGTGCCACCAGTGATTATAACATCCCGGGTGTCGCTTTCTTT.

The CDR3 DNA is TGTGCCACCAGTGACTCTAAGACAGCCCGATTAGCAGAAGCTTTCTTT. Its protein product is CATSDSKTARLAEAFF. V and J are TRBV24-1 and TRBJ1-1, with D tentatively TRBD1 (5 bases). The germline CDR1 and CDR2 sequences are KGHDR and SFDVKD. The germline V and J ends were trimmed by 4 bases and 8 bases, with 22 bases remaining between them. This CDR3 contains 16 residues.

This chain joins TRBV20-1 and TRBJ1-2; TRBD1 matches 7 bases. The V gene end was trimmed by 4 bases and the J gene end by 14 bases; junction bases not matched to a gene: 10. CDR1 is DFQATT, CDR2 SNEGSKA, per germline (reference sequence). CDR3 length: 11 residues. DNA of the CDR3: TGCAGTGCTATTAGGACAGGAGGTGTAACCTTC. The encoded protein is CSAIRTGGVTF.

Written as DNA, the CDR3 is TGCGCCAGCAGCTTTACAGGGGTAGAGGATGAGCAGTTCTTC. Its translation is CASSFTGVEDEQFF. The chain couples TRBV4-1 to TRBJ2-1, with 7 bases aligning to TRBD1. Germline V lookup: CDR1 MGHRA, CDR2 YSYEKL. The trim removed 5 bases at V and 8 bases at J, leaving 9 bases unmatched. The CDR3 spans 14 residues.